This T cell receptor (beta chain) was documented in a study of Graves' ophthalmopathy and Graves' hyperthyroidism. The wider study: In this cohort's terms, stable hyperthyroidism meant no ophthalmopathy by 18 months of follow-up. Study-level points and caveats: Most expanded clonotypes from thyroid (those above 0.001 frequency) were also found in blood.

The authors amplified TCR beta CDR3 regions, and they did so from RNA transcripts for repertoire sequencing. First-round RT-PCR relied on HTBI primers, and a second-round multiplex PCR came next. One entry per CDR3 protein, called by TCRdb with MiXCR from the multiplex PCR reads. The profile covers over a million distinct CDR3 sequences, with less than 45% appearing a single time and 8.5% to 14% taken by the ten largest. The sample holds many counts of this clonotype. Its antigen is unknown. Hyperthyroidism patients, aged 18 to 65, were newly diagnosed, under 2 months' duration. Uncontrolled infections, other autoimmune diseases, pregnancy or lactation barred patients from enrollment. The CDR3 covers 13 residues. Trimming at V came to 1 base and at J to 10 bases, leaving 5 bases not matched to a gene. CDR1 is SGHTA and CDR2 is FQGNSA in the germline V gene.

Sequenced sample: peripheral blood or thyroid tissue (not recorded which). This clonotype originated in an adult man with Graves' hyperthyroidism. The V call is TRBV7-2, the J call TRBJ1-2; 8 bases agree with TRBD1. CDR3 coding DNA: TGTGCCAGCAGCTTAGTCCTGGACAGGGCCTACACCTTC. Its protein is CASSLVLDRAYTF. The variable domain in full, completed from reference TRBV7-2 and TRBJ1-2, reads GAGVSQSPSNKVTEKGKDVELRCDPISGHTALYWYRQSLGQGLEFLIYFQGNSAPDKSGLPSDRFSAERTGGSVSTLTIQRTQQEDSAVYLCASSLVLDRAYTFGSGTRLTVV.